Listed here is a single TCR beta chain. The antigen remains unidentified. The data belong to a study of T cell clones after liver transplantation. General study results and limits: These preliminary findings come from unstandardized post-transplant sampling times.

Clones were read by immunoSEQ multiplex PCR, and TCRdb kept only the in-frame ones, dropping some. In the table there are 45,000 or so clones, about 86% of which are singletons. CDR1 and CDR2 (germline): MNHEY, SMNVEV (reference sequence). V was pared by 4 bases and J by 4 bases, with 11 bases of the junction left unmatched. CDR3 size: 16 residues. This sequence joins TRBV27 and TRBJ1-1; 8 nucleotides align to TRBD1. This receptor was taken from a human patient who received a liver transplant. Some T cells may be provided by the graft donor. Material: CD4+ T cells from blood, obtained 24 months after liver transplant. CDR3 DNA sequence: TGTGCCAGCAGTTGGGGCAGGGGGCAGAAGGCCACTGAAGCTTTCTTT. Protein: CASSWGRGQKATEAFF.